This T cell receptor beta chain was observed in a study of blood T cell repertoires in COVID-19. Profiling relied on immunoSEQ multiplex PCR, and the TCRdb table lists in-frame clones only, not all of them. The sample includes under 350,000 clones, roughly nine tenths of them seen just once. The CDR3 has 15 amino acids. J gave up 6 bases and V 2 bases, and 3 bases lay outside the gene matches. Germline V lookup: CDR1 SEHNR, CDR2 FQNEAQ (reference sequence). Sequencing was done on a sample of PBMCs or T cells enriched from blood (not recorded which). This clonotype was obtained from a woman aged 55-70 years who had recovered from COVID-19. This sequence joins TRBV7-9 and TRBJ1-6; 8 bases align to TRBD1. The CDR3 nucleotides read TGTGCCAGCAGCTTACAGGGGGCTGGTAATTCACCCCTCCACTTT. It encodes CASSLQGAGNSPLHF.